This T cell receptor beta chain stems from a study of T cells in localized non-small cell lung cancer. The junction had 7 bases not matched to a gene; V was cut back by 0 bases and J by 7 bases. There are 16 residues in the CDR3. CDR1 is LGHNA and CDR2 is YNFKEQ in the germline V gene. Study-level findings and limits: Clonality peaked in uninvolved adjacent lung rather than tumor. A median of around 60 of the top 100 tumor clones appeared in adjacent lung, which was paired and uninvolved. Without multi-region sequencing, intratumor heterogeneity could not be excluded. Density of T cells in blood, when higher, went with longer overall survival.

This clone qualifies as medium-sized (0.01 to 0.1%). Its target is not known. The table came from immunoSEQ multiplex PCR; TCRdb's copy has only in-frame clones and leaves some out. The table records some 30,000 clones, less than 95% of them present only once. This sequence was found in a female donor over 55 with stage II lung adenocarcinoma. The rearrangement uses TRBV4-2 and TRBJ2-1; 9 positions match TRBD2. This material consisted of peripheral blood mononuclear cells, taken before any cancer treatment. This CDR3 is CASSQDRGGAKNEQFF. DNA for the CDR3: TGTGCCAGCAGCCAAGATCGCGGGGGGGCTAAGAATGAGCAGTTCTTC.